The entry below gives a single T cell receptor beta chain sequence along with its context. What it binds is unknown. These data belong to a study of shared clonotypes between healthy human individuals. Background on the study: Used for every donor were three CD4 naive, three CD4 memory, two CD8 naive and one CD8 memory plate. Study results and caveats: Despite large depth, sorted-subset datasets appeared incompletely sequenced.

Assay used: immunoSEQ multiplex PCR; TCRdb lists only in-frame clones, some missing. The sample contains over a million clones, around 98.5% of which appear only once. V dropped 6 bases and J dropped 1 base, with 7 bases sitting between them. CDR3 length: 12 residues. Germline loops: CDR1 SQVTM, CDR2 ANQGSEA. The TCR was taken from a man younger than 45 in good health. The rearrangement joins TRBV29-1 to TRBJ1-5, with D unresolved. Sequencing used naive CD4+ T cells sorted from blood. Subset defined: CD45RA+ positively selected. The CDR3 bases are TGCAGCGTGAAGGGAAGCAATCAGCCCCAGCATTTT. Encoded protein: CSVKGSNQPQHF.